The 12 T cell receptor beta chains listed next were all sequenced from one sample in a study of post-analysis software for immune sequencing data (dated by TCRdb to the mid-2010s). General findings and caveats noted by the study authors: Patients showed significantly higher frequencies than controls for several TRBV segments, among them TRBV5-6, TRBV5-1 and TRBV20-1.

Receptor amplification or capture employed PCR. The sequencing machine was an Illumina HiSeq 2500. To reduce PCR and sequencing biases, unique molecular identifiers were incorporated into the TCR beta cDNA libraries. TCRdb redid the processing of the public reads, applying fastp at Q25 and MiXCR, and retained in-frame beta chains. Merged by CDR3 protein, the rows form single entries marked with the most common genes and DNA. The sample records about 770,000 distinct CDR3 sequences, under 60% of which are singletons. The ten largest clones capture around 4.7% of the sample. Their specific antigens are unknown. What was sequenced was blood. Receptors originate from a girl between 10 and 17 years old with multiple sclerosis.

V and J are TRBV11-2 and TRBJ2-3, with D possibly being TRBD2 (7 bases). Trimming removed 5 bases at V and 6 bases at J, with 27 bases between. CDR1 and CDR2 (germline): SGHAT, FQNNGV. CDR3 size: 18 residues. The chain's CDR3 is CASSSRDTQLAFTDTQYF. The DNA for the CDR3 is TGTGCCAGCAGCAGCCGGGACACACAACTAGCGTTCACGGATACGCAGTATTTT.

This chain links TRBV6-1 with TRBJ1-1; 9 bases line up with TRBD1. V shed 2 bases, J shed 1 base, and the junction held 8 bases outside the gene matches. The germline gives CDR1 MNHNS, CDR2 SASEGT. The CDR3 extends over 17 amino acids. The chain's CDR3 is CASSERWTGVANTEAFF. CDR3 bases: TGTGCCAGCAGTGAACGATGGACAGGGGTTGCGAACACTGAAGCTTTCTTT.

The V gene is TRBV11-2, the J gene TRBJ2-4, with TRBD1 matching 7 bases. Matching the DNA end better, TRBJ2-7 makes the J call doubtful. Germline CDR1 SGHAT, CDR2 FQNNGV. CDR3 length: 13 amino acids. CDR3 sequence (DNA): TGTGCCAGCAGCCCCTCCAGGGGGTTCGAGCAGTACTTC. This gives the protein CASSPSRGFEQYF.

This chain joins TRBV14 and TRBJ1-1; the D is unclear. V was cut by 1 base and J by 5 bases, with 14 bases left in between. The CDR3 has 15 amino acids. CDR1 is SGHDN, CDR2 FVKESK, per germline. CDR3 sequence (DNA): TGTGCCAGCAGCCAAGCTGGGTCATCGAGGACTGAAGCTTTCTTT. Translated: CASSQAGSSRTEAFF.

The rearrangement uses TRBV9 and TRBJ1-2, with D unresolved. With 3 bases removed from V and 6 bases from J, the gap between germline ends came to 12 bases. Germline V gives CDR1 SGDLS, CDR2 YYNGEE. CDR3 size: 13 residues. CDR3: CASSADNSNGYTF. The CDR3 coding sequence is TGTGCCAGCAGCGCCGACAATAGCAATGGCTACACCTTC.

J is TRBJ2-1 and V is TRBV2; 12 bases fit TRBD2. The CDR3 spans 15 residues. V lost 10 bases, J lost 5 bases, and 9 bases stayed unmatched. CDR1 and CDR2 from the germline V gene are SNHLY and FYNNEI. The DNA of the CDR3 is TGTGCCACGTCACTAGCGGGAGGCCTGAACAATGAGCAGTTCTTC. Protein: CATSLAGGLNNEQFF.

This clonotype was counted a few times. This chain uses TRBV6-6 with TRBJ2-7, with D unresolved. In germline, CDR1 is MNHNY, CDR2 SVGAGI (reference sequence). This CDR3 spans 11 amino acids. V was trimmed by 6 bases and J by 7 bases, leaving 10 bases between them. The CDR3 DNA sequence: TGTGCCAGCAGACTCGGGTGGGAGCAGTACTTC. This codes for CASRLGWEQYF.

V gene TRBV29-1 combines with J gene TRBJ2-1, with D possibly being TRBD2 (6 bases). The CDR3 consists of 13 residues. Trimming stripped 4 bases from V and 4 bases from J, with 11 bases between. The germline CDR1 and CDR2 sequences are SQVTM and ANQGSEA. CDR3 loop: CSVGLVVYNEQFF. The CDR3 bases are TGCAGCGTTGGACTAGTGGTTTACAATGAGCAGTTCTTC.

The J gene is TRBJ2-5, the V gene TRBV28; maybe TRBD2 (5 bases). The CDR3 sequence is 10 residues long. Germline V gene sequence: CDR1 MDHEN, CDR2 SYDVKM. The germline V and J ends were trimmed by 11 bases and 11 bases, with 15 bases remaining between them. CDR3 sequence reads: CASGGPQQYF. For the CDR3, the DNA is TGTGCCTCCGGCGGGCCTCAGCAGTACTTC.

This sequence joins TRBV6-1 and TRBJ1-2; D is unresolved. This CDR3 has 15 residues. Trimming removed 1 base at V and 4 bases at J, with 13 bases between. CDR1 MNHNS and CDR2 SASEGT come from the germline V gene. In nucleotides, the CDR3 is TGTGCCAGCAGTGAAGTAGGAGGAGGCAGCTATGGCTACACCTTC. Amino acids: CASSEVGGGSYGYTF.

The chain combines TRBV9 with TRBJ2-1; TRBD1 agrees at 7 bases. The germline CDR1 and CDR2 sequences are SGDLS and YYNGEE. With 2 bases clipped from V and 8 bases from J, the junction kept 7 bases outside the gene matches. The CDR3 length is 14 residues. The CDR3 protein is CASSVTGSGDEQFF. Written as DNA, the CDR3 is TGTGCCAGCAGCGTGACAGGGTCAGGCGATGAGCAGTTCTTC.

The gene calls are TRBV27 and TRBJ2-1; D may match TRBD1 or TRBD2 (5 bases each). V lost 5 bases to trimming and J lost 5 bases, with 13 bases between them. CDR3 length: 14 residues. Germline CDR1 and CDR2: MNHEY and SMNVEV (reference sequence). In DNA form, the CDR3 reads TGTGCCAGCAGTGACCCGGGACCAGACAATGAGCAGTTCTTC. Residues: CASSDPGPDNEQFF.